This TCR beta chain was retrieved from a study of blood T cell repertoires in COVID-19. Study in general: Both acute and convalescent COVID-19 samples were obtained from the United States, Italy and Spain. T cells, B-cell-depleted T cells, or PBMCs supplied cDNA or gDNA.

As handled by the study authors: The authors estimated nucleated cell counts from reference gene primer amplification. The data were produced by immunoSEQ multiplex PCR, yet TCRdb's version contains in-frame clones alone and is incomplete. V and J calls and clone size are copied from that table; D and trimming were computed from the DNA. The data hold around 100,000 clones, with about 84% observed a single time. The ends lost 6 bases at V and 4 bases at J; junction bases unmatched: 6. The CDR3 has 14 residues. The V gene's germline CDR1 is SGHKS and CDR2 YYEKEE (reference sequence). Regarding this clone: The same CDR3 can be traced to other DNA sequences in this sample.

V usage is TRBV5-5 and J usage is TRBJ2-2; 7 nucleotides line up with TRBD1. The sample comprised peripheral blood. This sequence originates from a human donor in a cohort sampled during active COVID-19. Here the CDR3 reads CASTRTGGTGELFF. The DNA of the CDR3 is TGTGCCAGCACCCGGACAGGAGGCACCGGGGAGCTGTTTTTT.